What follows is one T cell receptor (beta chain) and its context. Its antigen is unidentified. This sample was taken from a study of CD8 T cells in Susac syndrome. At the level of the study: Sequencing included Susac syndrome patients, about 6 of them with active disease and roughly eight in remission.

Broader study findings: The study recognized that the number of individuals in its TCR sequencing and HLA analysis was relatively small.

V shed 7 bases, J shed 3 bases, and the junction held 15 bases outside the gene matches. The CDR3 spans 16 residues. The V gene's germline CDR1 is MDHEN and CDR2 SYDVKM. Sequencing of TCR beta was undertaken in CD8+ and CD4+ T cells derived from blood. TEMRA cells underwent FACS enrichment and CD8+ and CD4+ T cells underwent negative isolation. Reverse transcription of roughly 0.5 to 1 ug RNA was carried out with random hexamers. Each CDR3 protein gets one entry after TCRdb re-called the immunoSEQ multiplex PCR reads with MiXCR. The sample comprises about 24,000 distinct CDR3 sequences, 93% of which are singletons, and 0.63% rests with the top ten.

The sequencing input was CD8+ T cells from PBMCs. The V call is TRBV28, the J call TRBJ2-7; TRBD2 matches at 7 bases. The receptor was derived from a human donor with Susac syndrome. CDR3 amino acids: CASTADGRGGGYEQYF. The CDR3 DNA sequence: TGTGCCAGCACTGCAGATGGGCGTGGCGGGGGCTACGAGCAGTACTTC.